This note documents a single TCR beta chain sequence. Its cognate antigen is unknown. Germline V gives CDR1 GTSNPN, CDR2 SVGIG (reference sequence). This CDR3 spans 15 amino acids. V lost 6 bases to trimming and J lost 2 bases, with 18 bases between them. The method was immunoSEQ multiplex PCR; TCRdb's version includes in-frame clones alone and lacks a portion of them. The sample includes some 150,000 clones, around 84% of them seen just once. This record belongs to a study of T cell responses to AZD1222 COVID-19 vaccine. General study findings and limits: Targeting of unmutated variant regions was reportedly seen in nearly half of spike-specific TCRs.

The material was peripheral blood, obtained 28 days after the second AZD1222 dose. The receptor was derived from an adult who received the AZD1222 COVID-19 vaccine. The rearrangement joins TRBV30 to TRBJ2-3, with a possible D match to TRBD1 (6 bases). CDR3 amino acids: CACKKRQVPTDTQYF. DNA of the CDR3: TGTGCCTGCAAGAAGAGACAGGTACCCACAGATACGCAGTATTTT.